This T cell receptor beta chain comes out of a study of cytomegalovirus exposure and HLA in healthy donors. Study-wide results and caveats: Reportedly, cytomegalovirus status was diagnosed with high sensitivity and specificity. Most of the CMV-associated TCR beta chains (in a later analysis) appeared to be HLA-restricted.

The CDR3 covers 16 residues. V trimming: 0 bases; J trimming: 4 bases; junction bases outside the gene matches: 5. Germline loops: CDR1 LGHNA, CDR2 YSLEER. Vbeta (60) and Jbeta (13) primers were used in the PCR. Method: immunoSEQ multiplex PCR; TCRdb's copy keeps in-frame clones and lacks some. The sample shows 99,000 or so clones, just under 80% of them seen only once. For this clone: Its target is not known.

The sample was PBMCs. This TCR derives from a male donor in good health and CMV-seronegative. The chain employs TRBV4-3 and TRBJ2-7; 11 nucleotides align to TRBD1. The CDR3 nucleotides are TGCGCCAGCAGCCAAGAATTGGGGACAGGGGGTTACGAGCAGTACTTC. Translation: CASSQELGTGGYEQYF.